The 12 T cell receptor beta chains below all came from one sample that was sequenced in a study of T cell changes during pregnancy in multiple sclerosis. Clones were sequenced by immunoSEQ multiplex PCR, and TCRdb holds only the in-frame ones, with some missing. The sample contains roughly 40,000 clones, roughly 94% of which appear only once. This material consisted of peripheral blood, taken in the third trimester of pregnancy. These receptors originate from a female donor with multiple sclerosis, enrolled in a pregnancy study.

This clone appeared a few times. The chain links TRBV7-9 to TRBJ2-7; 8 bases map to TRBD1. V lost 5 bases to trimming and J lost 3 bases; unmatched junction nucleotides: 9. The CDR3 has 15 amino acids. Germline V CDR1 and CDR2: SEHNR, FQNEAQ (reference sequence). The CDR3 coding sequence is TGTGCCAGCAGCCCAGATTGGACAGGGAACTACGAGCAGTACTTC. This codes for CASSPDWTGNYEQYF.

The chain uses TRBV19 and TRBJ2-1, with D tentatively TRBD2 (6 bases). There are 13 residues in the CDR3. V was trimmed by 4 bases and J by 3 bases, leaving 7 bases between them. Germline V CDR1 and CDR2: LNHDA, SQIVND (reference sequence). The CDR3 here is CASSRAGYNEQFF. DNA for the CDR3: TGTGCCAGTAGTAGAGCGGGCTACAATGAGCAGTTCTTC.

The chain links TRBV6-6 to TRBJ1-2, with D uncertain. Germline V gene data show CDR1 as MNHNY and CDR2 as SVGAGI (reference sequence). The V end lost 4 bases, the J end lost 4 bases, and 10 bases lay between the germline ends. CDR3 length equals 13 residues. CDR3 residues: CASSSSLSYGYTF. In DNA form, the CDR3 reads TGTGCCAGCAGTTCGAGCCTATCCTATGGCTACACCTTC.

V gene TRBV19 combines with J gene TRBJ1-4; the match to TRBD1 covers 7 bases. CDR3 length: 15 amino acids. Per the germline V gene, CDR1 is LNHDA and CDR2 is SQIVND (reference sequence). J was trimmed by 4 bases and V by 6 bases; bases with no gene match: 8. The CDR3 loop is CASREGGQFNEKLFF. DNA for the CDR3: TGTGCCAGTAGGGAAGGGGGACAGTTTAATGAAAAACTGTTTTTT.

This chain connects TRBV5-6 to TRBJ1-1; the D is unclear. From germline, CDR1 is SGHDT and CDR2 YYEEEE. Trimming cost V 2 bases and J 6 bases, with 17 bases left between them. CDR3 length equals 15 residues. The CDR3 nucleotides read TGTGCCAGCAGCTTTATACCACAGAGTAAGGCTGAAGCTTTCTTT. Translation gives CASSFIPQSKAEAFF. Variable domain in full (rest from reference TRBV5-6 and TRBJ1-1): DAGVTQSPTHLIKTRGQQVTLRCSPKSGHDTVSWYQQALGQGPQFIFQYYEEEERQRGNFPDRFSGHQFPNYSSELNVNALLLGDSALYLCASSFIPQSKAEAFFGQGTRLTVV.

The chain is built from TRBV19 and TRBJ1-5; D may be TRBD1 (6 bases). CDR3 length equals 17 residues. Looked up from germline, CDR1 is LNHDA and CDR2 is SQIVND (reference sequence). Trimming pared 0 bases from V and 3 bases from J, leaving 15 bases between. CDR3 bases: TGTGCCAGTAGTATAGATGACGGACAGCTAAACAATCAGCCCCAGCATTTT. Its protein product is CASSIDDGQLNNQPQHF.

V is TRBV7-3 and J is TRBJ2-2; D perhaps matches TRBD1 (6 bases). The germline V gene encodes CDR1 SGHTA and CDR2 FQGTGA. V dropped 5 bases and J dropped 6 bases, with 19 bases sitting between them. The CDR3 is 16 amino acids. The CDR3, as DNA: TGTGCCAGCAGCCTGGACAGCCAGGGGTCCCCCGGGGAGCTGTTTTTT. Translated: CASSLDSQGSPGELFF.

The V gene is TRBV9, the J gene TRBJ1-2, with 7 positions matching TRBD1. The V gene end was trimmed by 2 bases and the J gene end by 0 bases; junction bases not matched to a gene: 4. Germline assignment: CDR1 SGDLS and CDR2 YYNGEE. This CDR3 spans 15 amino acids. CDR3 nucleotides: TGTGCCAGCAGCGTTCAGGGGGACTCTAACTATGGCTACACCTTC. It is translated as CASSVQGDSNYGYTF. The entire variable domain, with the rest obtained from reference TRBV9 and TRBJ1-2, is as follows: DSGVTQTPKHLITATGQRVTLRCSPRSGDLSVYWYQQSLDQGLQFLIQYYNGEERAKGNILERFSAQQFPDLHSELNLSSLELGDSALYFCASSVQGDSNYGYTFGSGTRLTVV.

This chain links TRBV11-1 with TRBJ2-5; 7 nucleotides line up with TRBD2. V lost 4 bases to trimming and J lost 2 bases; unmatched junction nucleotides: 10. CDR1 and CDR2 from the germline V gene are SGHAT and FQDESV (reference sequence). The CDR3 spans 16 residues. In nucleotides, the CDR3 is TGTGCCAGCAGCTCCCCGCGCGGGGGAGCTCAAGAGACCCAGTACTTC. Encoded protein: CASSSPRGGAQETQYF.

The chain uses TRBV25-1 and TRBJ2-5, with TRBD1 as a possible D gene (6 bases). The germline V gene has CDR1 MGHDK and CDR2 SYGVNS. This CDR3 comprises 14 residues. V lost 1 base, J lost 2 bases, and 8 bases lay in between. CDR3 residues: CASSEWTDQETQYF. The DNA of the CDR3 is TGTGCCAGCAGTGAATGGACAGATCAAGAGACCCAGTACTTC.

This chain connects TRBV18 to TRBJ2-3; 8 bases fit TRBD2. Germline lookup yields CDR1 KGHSH and CDR2 LQKENI. The CDR3 is 17 amino acids. The junction had 7 bases not matched to a gene; V was cut back by 2 bases and J by 0 bases. CDR3 coding DNA: TGTGCCAGCTCACCAACTAAGACTAGCGTGAGCACAGATACGCAGTATTTT. Protein sequence: CASSPTKTSVSTDTQYF. Full variable domain (outside the CDR3, taken from reference TRBV18 and TRBJ2-3): NAGVMQNPRHLVRRRGQEARLRCSPMKGHSHVYWYRQLPEEGLKFMVYLQKENIIDESGMPKERFSAEFPKEGPSILRIQQVVRGDSAAYFCASSPTKTSVSTDTQYFGPGTRLTVL.

V and J are TRBV27 and TRBJ1-6, with TRBD1 matching over 11 bases. The V gene's germline CDR1 is MNHEY and CDR2 SMNVEV (reference sequence). The V gene end was trimmed by 5 bases and the J gene end by 9 bases; junction bases not matched to a gene: 12. CDR3 length: 17 amino acids. In DNA form, the CDR3 reads TGTGCCAGCAGTCCGCTAACCGGGACAGGGGGGGGTTCACCCCTCCACTTT. It is translated as CASSPLTGTGGGSPLHF.